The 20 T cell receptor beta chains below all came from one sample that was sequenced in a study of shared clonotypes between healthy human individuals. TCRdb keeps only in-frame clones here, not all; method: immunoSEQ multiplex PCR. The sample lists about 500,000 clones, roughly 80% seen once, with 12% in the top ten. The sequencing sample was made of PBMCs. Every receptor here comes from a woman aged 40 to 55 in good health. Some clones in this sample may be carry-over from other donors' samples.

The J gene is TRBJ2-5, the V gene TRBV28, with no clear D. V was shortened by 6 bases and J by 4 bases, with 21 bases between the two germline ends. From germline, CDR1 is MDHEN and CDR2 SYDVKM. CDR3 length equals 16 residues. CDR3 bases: TGTGCCAGCAGACGTCCAGTCCGTGGGAACAGAGAGACCCAGTACTTC. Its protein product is CASRRPVRGNRETQYF.

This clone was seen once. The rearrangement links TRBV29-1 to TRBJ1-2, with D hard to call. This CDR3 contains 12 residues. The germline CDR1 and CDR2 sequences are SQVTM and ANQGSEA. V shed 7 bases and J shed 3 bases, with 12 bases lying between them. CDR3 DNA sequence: TGCAGCGATACCTTGGGGTACTATGGCTACACCTTC. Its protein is CSDTLGYYGYTF.

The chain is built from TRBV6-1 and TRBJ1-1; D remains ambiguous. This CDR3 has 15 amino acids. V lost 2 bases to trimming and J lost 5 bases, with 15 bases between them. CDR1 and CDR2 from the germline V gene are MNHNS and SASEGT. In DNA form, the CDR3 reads TGTGCCAGCAGTGAATTACCCCTTTTGGAAACTGAAGCTTTCTTT. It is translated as CASSELPLLETEAFF.

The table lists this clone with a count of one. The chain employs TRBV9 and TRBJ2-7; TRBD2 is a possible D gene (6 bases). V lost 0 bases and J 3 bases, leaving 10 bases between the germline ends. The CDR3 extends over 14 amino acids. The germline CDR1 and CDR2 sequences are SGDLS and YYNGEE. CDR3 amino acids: CASSVELGGYEQYF. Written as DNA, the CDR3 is TGTGCCAGCAGCGTAGAGCTGGGGGGCTACGAGCAGTACTTC.

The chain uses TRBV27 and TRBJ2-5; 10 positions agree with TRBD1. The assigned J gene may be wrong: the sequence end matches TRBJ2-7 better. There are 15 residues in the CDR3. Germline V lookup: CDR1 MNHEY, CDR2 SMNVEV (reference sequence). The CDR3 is CASSPRDRGVVEQYF. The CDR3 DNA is TGTGCCAGCAGTCCCAGGGACAGGGGAGTGGTCGAGCAGTACTTC.

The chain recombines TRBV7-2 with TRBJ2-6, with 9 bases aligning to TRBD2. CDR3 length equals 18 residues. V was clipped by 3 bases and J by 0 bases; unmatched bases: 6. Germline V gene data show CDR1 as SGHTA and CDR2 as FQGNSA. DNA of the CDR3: TGTGCCAGCAGCTTCGGCGGGAGGGCAATCTCTGGGGCCAACGTCCTGACTTTC. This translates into CASSFGGRAISGANVLTF.

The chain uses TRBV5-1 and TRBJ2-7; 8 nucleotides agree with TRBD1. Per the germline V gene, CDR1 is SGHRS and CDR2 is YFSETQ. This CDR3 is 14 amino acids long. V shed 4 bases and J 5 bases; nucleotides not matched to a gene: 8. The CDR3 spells CASSPLDREDEQYF. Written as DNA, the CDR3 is TGCGCCAGCAGCCCCTTGGACAGGGAAGACGAGCAGTACTTC.

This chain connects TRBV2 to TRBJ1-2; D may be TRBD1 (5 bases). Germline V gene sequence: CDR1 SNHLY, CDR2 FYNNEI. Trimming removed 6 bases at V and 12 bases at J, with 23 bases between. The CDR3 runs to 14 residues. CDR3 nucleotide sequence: TGTGCCAGCAGAATACGGGACGCACTTGTGGTAGACACCTTC. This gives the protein CASRIRDALVVDTF.

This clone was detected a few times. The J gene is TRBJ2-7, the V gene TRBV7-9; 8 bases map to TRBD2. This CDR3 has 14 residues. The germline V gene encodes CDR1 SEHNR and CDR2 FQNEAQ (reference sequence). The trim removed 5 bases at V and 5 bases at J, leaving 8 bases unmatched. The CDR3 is CASSPRGGYDEQYF. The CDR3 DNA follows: TGTGCCAGCAGCCCTCGGGGGGGCTACGACGAGCAGTACTTC.

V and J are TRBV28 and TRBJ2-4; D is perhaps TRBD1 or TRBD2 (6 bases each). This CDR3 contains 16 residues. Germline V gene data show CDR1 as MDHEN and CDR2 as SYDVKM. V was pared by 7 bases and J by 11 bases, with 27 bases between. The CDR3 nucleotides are TGTGCCAGCACCAAAAGGGGGGCCGGTGGCCGGCTGTTTCAGTACTTC. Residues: CASTKRGAGGRLFQYF.

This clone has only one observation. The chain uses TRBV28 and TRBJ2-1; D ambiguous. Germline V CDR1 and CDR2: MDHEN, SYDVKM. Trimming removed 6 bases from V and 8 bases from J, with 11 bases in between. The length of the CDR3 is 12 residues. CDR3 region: CASRTGVDEQFF. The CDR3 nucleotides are TGTGCCAGCAGGACTGGCGTGGATGAGCAGTTCTTC.

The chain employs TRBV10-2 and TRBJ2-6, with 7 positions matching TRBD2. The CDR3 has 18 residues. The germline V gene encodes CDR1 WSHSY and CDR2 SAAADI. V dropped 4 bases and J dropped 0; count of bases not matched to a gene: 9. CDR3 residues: CASSGMAGEGSGANVLTF. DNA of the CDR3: TGCGCCAGCAGTGGGATGGCGGGAGAGGGCTCTGGGGCCAACGTCCTGACTTTC.

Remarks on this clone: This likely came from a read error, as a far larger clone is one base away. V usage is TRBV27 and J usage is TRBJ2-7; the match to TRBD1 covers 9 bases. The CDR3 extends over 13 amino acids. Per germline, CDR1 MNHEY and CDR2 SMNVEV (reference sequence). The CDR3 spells CASSLGTGYERYF. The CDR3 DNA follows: TGTGCCAGCAGTTTAGGGACAGGGTACGAGCGGTACTTC.

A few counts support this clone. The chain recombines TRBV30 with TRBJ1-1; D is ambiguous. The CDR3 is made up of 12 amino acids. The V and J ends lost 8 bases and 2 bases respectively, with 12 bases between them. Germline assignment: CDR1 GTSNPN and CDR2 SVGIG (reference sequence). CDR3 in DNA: TGTGCCGGAAATAGAATAAACACTGAAGCTTTCTTT. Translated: CAGNRINTEAFF.

As DNA, the CDR3 is TGCGCCAGCAGCTTGGGGGATACCCAACGCGATGAGACCCAGTACTTC. Protein sequence: CASSLGDTQRDETQYF. This rearrangement joins TRBV5-1 to TRBJ2-5; no clear D. Germline V gene data show CDR1 as SGHRS and CDR2 as YFSETQ. This CDR3 has 16 residues. V was shortened by 0 bases and J by 5 bases, with 17 bases between the two germline ends.

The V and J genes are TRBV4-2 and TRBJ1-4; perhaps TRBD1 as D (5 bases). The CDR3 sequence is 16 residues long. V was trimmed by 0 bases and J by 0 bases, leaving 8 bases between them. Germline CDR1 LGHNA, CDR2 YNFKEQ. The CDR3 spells CASSQENRPTNEKLFF. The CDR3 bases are TGTGCCAGCAGCCAAGAAAACAGGCCAACTAATGAAAAACTGTTTTTT.

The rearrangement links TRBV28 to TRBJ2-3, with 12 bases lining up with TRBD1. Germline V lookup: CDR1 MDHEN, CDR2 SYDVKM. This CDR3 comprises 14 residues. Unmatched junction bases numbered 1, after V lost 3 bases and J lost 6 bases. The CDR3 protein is CASSLGQGADTQYF. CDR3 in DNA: TGTGCCAGCAGTTTGGGACAGGGGGCTGATACGCAGTATTTT.

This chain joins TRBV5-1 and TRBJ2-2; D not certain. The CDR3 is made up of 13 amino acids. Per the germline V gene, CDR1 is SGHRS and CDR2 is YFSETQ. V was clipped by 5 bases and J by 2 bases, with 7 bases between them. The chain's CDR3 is CASRDVNTGELFF. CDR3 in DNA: TGCGCCAGCAGGGACGTTAACACCGGGGAGCTGTTTTTT.

The CDR3 loop is CASSTGLAANTGELFF. The CDR3 coding sequence is TGCGCCAGCAGCACCGGACTAGCGGCGAACACCGGGGAGCTGTTTTTT. The chain is built from TRBV5-1 and TRBJ2-2; the match to TRBD2 covers 10 bases. This CDR3 spans 16 amino acids. Looked up from germline, CDR1 is SGHRS and CDR2 is YFSETQ. V lost 4 bases, J lost 0 bases, and 3 bases stayed unmatched.

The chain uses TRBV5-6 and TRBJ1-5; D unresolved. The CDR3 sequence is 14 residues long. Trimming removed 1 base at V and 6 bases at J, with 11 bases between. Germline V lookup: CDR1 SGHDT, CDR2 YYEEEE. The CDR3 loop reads CASSLWGGGQPQHF. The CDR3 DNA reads TGTGCCAGCAGCTTGTGGGGAGGTGGTCAGCCCCAGCATTTT.